This entry features one TCR beta chain sequence. Its target is not known. This record belongs to a study of CXCR3-negative and CXCR3-positive naive CD8 T cells. Broader study findings: More hydrophobic TRB CDR3s occurred in CXCR3-positive than in CXCR3-negative naive cells.

The authors prepared UMI-labeled TRB cDNA libraries by 5' RACE. One entry per CDR3 protein, without DNA, is what TCRdb gives after re-calling the 5' RACE reads. Its table lists more than 75,000 distinct CDR3 sequences. The TCR was taken from a human donor in good health. Some clones in this sample may be carry-over from other donors' samples. The sample taken for sequencing was naive CXCR3+ CD8+ T cells from blood. As to subset: CD45RO-CCR7+CD27+CD95- naive CD8+ T cells expressing CXCR3 (TNR3+).

The CDR3 sequence: CASSFQGQGFLDF. V usage is TRBV28 and J usage is TRBJ2-7; TCRdb returns TRBD1, unconfirmable since there is no DNA. CDR3 length: 13 amino acids. Germline CDR1 reads MDHEN; CDR2 reads SYDVKM.